These 20 T cell receptor beta chains were sequenced from one sample in a study of T cells in Graves' hyperthyroidism and ophthalmopathy. Regions amplified from RNA transcripts were the TCR beta CDR3 regions. In the first-round RT-PCR of the TCR CDR3, the HTBI primer set was used. A single record per CDR3 protein comes from TCRdb applying MiXCR to the multiplex PCR reads. Counted here are about 640,000 distinct CDR3 sequences, roughly 20% occurring once; the ten biggest clones make up 30% to 40%. What was sequenced was blood. Receptors were obtained from a man aged 25 to 45 with Graves' ophthalmopathy.

There are a few counts of this clonotype. The chain uses TRBV5-1 and TRBJ2-3; D is uncertain. Trimming pared 4 bases from V and 6 bases from J, leaving 18 bases between. CDR1 SGHRS and CDR2 YFSETQ come from the germline V gene. The CDR3 has 15 amino acids. The DNA of the CDR3 is TGCGCCAGCAGCCCCACGGGCCAAATATATGATACGCAGTATTTT. As protein: CASSPTGQIYDTQYF. The full variable domain, in which reference TRBV5-1 and TRBJ2-3 provide the parts outside the CDR3, is KAGVTQTPRYLIKTRGQQVTLSCSPISGHRSVSWYQQTPGQGLQFLFEYFSETQRNKGNFPGRFSGRQFSNSRSEMNVSTLELGDSALYLCASSPTGQIYDTQYFGPGTRLTVL.

This clonotype was observed at least ten times. This sequence joins TRBV7-2 and TRBJ2-5; D might be TRBD2 (5 bases). The CDR3 consists of 16 residues. CDR1 and CDR2 (germline): SGHTA, FQGNSA. The V and J ends lost 0 bases and 5 bases respectively, with 16 bases between them. CDR3 DNA: TGTGCCAGCAGCTTAGCGTTGGGAGTCGTACCCGAGACCCAGTACTTC. Its protein product is CASSLALGVVPETQYF.

J is TRBJ2-7 and V is TRBV10-3; 8 positions match TRBD2. CDR1 ENHRY and CDR2 SYGVKD come from the germline V gene. The J segment lost 2 bases and the V segment lost 2 bases, leaving 5 bases of the junction unmatched. The CDR3 has 15 residues. As DNA, the CDR3 is TGTGCCATCAGTGAGGGGATAGCGGGAACCTACGAGCAGTACTTC. Amino acids: CAISEGIAGTYEQYF.

The V call is TRBV5-5, the J call TRBJ2-5, with TRBD2 identical over 12 bases. CDR3 length: 17 residues. V was pared by 2 bases and J by 5 bases, with 10 bases of the junction left unmatched. CDR1 is SGHKS, CDR2 YYEKEE, per germline (reference sequence). The CDR3 loop reads CASSLKVGLAGWETQYF. Written as DNA, the CDR3 is TGTGCCAGCAGCTTAAAGGTTGGACTAGCGGGATGGGAGACCCAGTACTTC.

The table lists this clonotype with a few counts. The V gene is TRBV20-1, the J gene TRBJ2-1; 10 bases align to TRBD2. Trimming took 5 bases from V and 5 from J; bases not matched to a gene: 6. Germline CDR1 DFQATT, CDR2 SNEGSKA (reference sequence). This CDR3 is 14 amino acids long. The DNA for the CDR3 is TGCAGTGCTCGAGCGGGAGGGCCCCACAATGAGCAGTTCTTC. Residues: CSARAGGPHNEQFF.

This clonotype came up many times. V gene TRBV5-1 combines with J gene TRBJ1-2, with TRBD1 matching over 8 bases. The CDR3 loop spans 15 amino acids. Germline V lookup: CDR1 SGHRS, CDR2 YFSETQ. V trimming: 4 bases; J trimming: 0 bases; junction bases outside the gene matches: 5. CDR3 bases: TGCGCCAGCAGCACAGGACAGGGTCCTAACTATGGCTACACCTTC. Amino acids: CASSTGQGPNYGYTF. The variable domain in full, with the rest retrieved from reference TRBV5-1 and TRBJ1-2, is KAGVTQTPRYLIKTRGQQVTLSCSPISGHRSVSWYQQTPGQGLQFLFEYFSETQRNKGNFPGRFSGRQFSNSRSEMNVSTLELGDSALYLCASSTGQGPNYGYTFGSGTRLTVV.

The V call is TRBV12-3 or TRBV12-4, the J call TRBJ2-1; 8 bases are shared with TRBD1. The CDR3 has 16 amino acids. Trimming cost V 2 bases and J 7 bases; bases outside gene matches: 10. The chain's CDR3 is CASSLRARTGRNEQFF. The CDR3 bases are TGTGCCAGCAGTTTAAGGGCACGGACAGGGAGAAATGAGCAGTTCTTC.

This clonotype was found many times. This sequence joins TRBV12-3 or TRBV12-4 and TRBJ2-5; no reliable D call. CDR3 length: 13 residues. Deletions cut 3 bases from V and 5 bases from J, with 10 bases between. Written as DNA, the CDR3 is TGTGCCAGCAGTTTCCAAGGGCGGGAGACCCAGTACTTC. Protein: CASSFQGRETQYF.

This clonotype was seen repeatedly, ten times or more. CDR3 loop: CASTHMYFPGQAYAYEQYF. In nucleotides, the CDR3 is TGTGCCAGCACTCACATGTACTTCCCGGGACAGGCTTATGCCTACGAGCAGTACTTC. The rearrangement uses TRBV11-2 and TRBJ2-7, with 8 positions matching TRBD1. V shed 7 bases and J 2 bases; nucleotides not matched to a gene: 22. This CDR3 has 19 residues. Germline V gene lookup returns CDR1 SGHAT and CDR2 FQNNGV.

The rearrangement uses TRBV28 and TRBJ2-1, with TRBD1 matching over 10 bases. Unmatched junction bases numbered 13, after V lost 8 bases and J lost 6 bases. Germline V gene sequence: CDR1 MDHEN, CDR2 SYDVKM. The CDR3 consists of 16 residues. CDR3 protein: CASVSSGTGASNEQFF. Written as DNA, the CDR3 is TGTGCCAGCGTCTCGTCCGGGACAGGGGCCTCCAATGAGCAGTTCTTC. The variable domain in full, completed from reference TRBV28 and TRBJ2-1, reads DVKVTQSSRYLVKRTGEKVFLECVQDMDHENMFWYRQDPGLGLRLIYFSYDVKMKEKGDIPEGYSVSREKKERFSLILESASTNQTSMYLCASVSSGTGASNEQFFGPGTRLTVL.

This clonotype was recorded once. The chain is built from TRBV29-1 and TRBJ2-7; 7 nucleotides line up with TRBD2. The CDR3 covers 15 residues. Trimming cost V 2 bases and J 0 bases; bases outside gene matches: 7. CDR1 and CDR2 (germline): SQVTM, ANQGSEA. Here the CDR3 DNA reads TGCAGCGTTGAATTGAGGGACTACCCCTCCTACGAGCAGTACTTC. Translated: CSVELRDYPSYEQYF.

This clonotype was detected a few times. The J gene is TRBJ2-3, the V gene TRBV28, with 7 bases lining up with TRBD2. Losses at the gene ends were 6 bases for V and 0 bases for J; bases not matched to a gene: 6. This CDR3 spans 15 amino acids. Germline-derived CDR1 and CDR2 are MDHEN and SYDVKM. CDR3 protein: CASSRRGGSTDTQYF. The DNA for the CDR3 is TGTGCCAGCAGCCGTAGGGGAGGGAGCACAGATACGCAGTATTTT.

This clonotype was seen repeatedly, ten times or more. The rearrangement joins TRBV12-5 to TRBJ1-2; 8 bases match TRBD1. Germline V gene lookup returns CDR1 LGHNT and CDR2 FRNRAP. The CDR3 totals 14 residues. V was clipped by 1 base and J by 2 bases; unmatched bases: 0. The chain's CDR3 is CASGLGQGNYGYTF. Here the CDR3 DNA reads TGTGCTAGTGGTTTGGGACAGGGGAACTATGGCTACACCTTC.

This chain connects TRBV12-3 or TRBV12-4 to TRBJ1-5; D remains unclear. This CDR3 comprises 13 residues. V lost 7 bases and J 2 bases, leaving 9 bases between the germline ends. CDR3 DNA: TGTGCCAGCATGCGAGGAGGCAATCAGCCCCAGCATTTT. It specifies CASMRGGNQPQHF.

This clonotype occurred a few times. V gene TRBV5-4 combines with J gene TRBJ2-5; D might be TRBD2 (5 bases). Germline CDR1 and CDR2: SGHNT and YYREEE (reference sequence). The length of the CDR3 is 16 residues. Trimming took 0 bases from V and 0 from J, leaving 12 bases between them. CDR3 amino acids: CASSLGRGPYQETQYF. CDR3 DNA sequence: TGTGCCAGCAGCTTGGGCCGGGGTCCGTACCAAGAGACCCAGTACTTC. Full variable domain (rest looked up from reference TRBV5-4 and TRBJ2-5): ETGVTQSPTHLIKTRGQQVTLRCSSQSGHNTVSWYQQALGQGPQFIFQYYREEENGRGNFPPRFSGLQFPNYSSELNVNALELDDSALYLCASSLGRGPYQETQYFGPGTRLLVL.

In its sample, this clonotype was seen a few times. The gene calls are TRBV7-9 and TRBJ2-6, with 7 nucleotides matching TRBD1. Germline V gives CDR1 SEHNR, CDR2 FQNEAQ (reference sequence). CDR3 length: 16 amino acids. The trim removed 2 bases at V and 4 bases at J, leaving 5 bases unmatched. In DNA, the CDR3 is TGTGCCAGCAGCTTAAAGGGGGCTATGGGGGCCAACGTCCTGACTTTC. It is translated as CASSLKGAMGANVLTF.

This chain connects TRBV20-1 to TRBJ2-5; the D gene is possibly TRBD1 (5 bases). The CDR3 is 12 amino acids. The germline V gene has CDR1 DFQATT and CDR2 SNEGSKA (reference sequence). Trimming took off 5 bases at V and 6 bases at J, with 13 bases between the two ends. CDR3 residues: CSAALQEQTQYF. CDR3 DNA: TGCAGTGCTGCCCTACAGGAGCAGACCCAGTACTTC.

There are many counts of this clonotype. This CDR3 is CASSVKKNRAGYTF. CDR3 coding DNA: TGTGCCAGCAGTGTTAAAAAGAACAGGGCCGGCTACACCTTC. This chain connects TRBV2 to TRBJ1-2; tentatively, D is TRBD1 (6 bases). The CDR3 consists of 14 residues. Germline CDR1 SNHLY, CDR2 FYNNEI. The ends were cut back, 4 bases at V and 8 bases at J, with 17 bases in the middle.

This clonotype was seen many times. The V call is TRBV11-2, the J call TRBJ2-7; D is perhaps TRBD1 or TRBD2 (5 bases each). The CDR3 contains 15 residues. Per germline, CDR1 SGHAT and CDR2 FQNNGV. Trimming removed 4 bases from V and 0 bases from J, with 13 bases in between. CDR3 protein: CASSSWDESSYEQYF. The CDR3 DNA sequence: TGTGCCAGCAGCTCTTGGGACGAAAGCTCCTACGAGCAGTACTTC.

The genes are TRBV4-1 and TRBJ1-1; the D is unclear. Per germline, CDR1 MGHRA and CDR2 YSYEKL. CDR3 length: 16 residues. V shed 1 base and J shed 1 base, with 13 bases lying between them. The CDR3: CASSQGVVIGNTEAFF. In DNA form, the CDR3 reads TGCGCCAGCAGCCAAGGGGTGGTCATTGGGAACACTGAAGCTTTCTTT.